Following are 15 T cell receptor beta chains from one sample sequenced in a study of T-cell reconstitution after alpha-beta-depleted transplantation in children. Preparation of the TCRbeta library used unique molecular identifiers. TCRdb reprocessed the PCR reads via MiXCR and lists one record per CDR3 protein. The sample records 400,000 to 500,000 distinct CDR3 sequences, approximately 11% being singletons. Specimen: PBMCs from the stem cell graft donor, collected from the stem cell graft. These receptors all stem from a human donor who donated a stem cell graft to a child with acute myeloid leukemia.

This clonotype occurred a few times. The chain links TRBV29-1 to TRBJ1-2, with TRBD1 identical over 8 bases. CDR3 size: 12 residues. Per germline, CDR1 SQVTM and CDR2 ANQGSEA. Losses at the gene ends were 4 bases for V and 6 bases for J; bases not matched to a gene: 4. The DNA of the CDR3 is TGCAGCGTTGTTGCAGGGGGCGATGGCTACACCTTC. Translation: CSVVAGGDGYTF.

A few counts support this clonotype. This chain connects TRBV20-1 to TRBJ2-7; no clear D gene. Germline V gives CDR1 DFQATT, CDR2 SNEGSKA (reference sequence). This CDR3 is built from 14 residues. Trimming stripped 6 bases from V and 4 bases from J, with 19 bases between. CDR3 in amino acids: CSASSWRSSYEQYF. CDR3 DNA sequence: TGCAGTGCCAGTAGTTGGCGCTCTAGTTACGAGCAGTACTTC.

The rearrangement links TRBV29-1 to TRBJ1-3; D is ambiguous. Germline V gene sequence: CDR1 SQVTM, CDR2 ANQGSEA. This CDR3 has 13 amino acids. Trimming removed 5 bases from V and 0 bases from J, with 8 bases in between. This chain's CDR3 is CSVQLNSGNTIYF. The CDR3 DNA sequence: TGCAGCGTTCAGTTAAACTCTGGAAACACCATATATTTT.

This clonotype was observed many times. The rearrangement joins TRBV4-1 to TRBJ2-3; TRBD2 aligns across 7 bases. This CDR3 comprises 18 residues. The V gene's germline CDR1 is MGHRA and CDR2 YSYEKL. The trim removed 0 bases at V and 4 bases at J, leaving 13 bases unmatched. The DNA for the CDR3 is TGCGCCAGCAGCCAAGATCGGGTGGGAAGCGGGGTATCAGATACGCAGTATTTT. Protein: CASSQDRVGSGVSDTQYF.

This clonotype has just a few counts. The chain employs TRBV5-4 and TRBJ2-1; D ambiguous. Trimming pared 4 bases from V and 5 bases from J, leaving 10 bases between. The length of the CDR3 is 13 residues. Germline lookup yields CDR1 SGHNT and CDR2 YYREEE (reference sequence). The CDR3 nucleotides read TGTGCCAGCAGCGGGGTACACCACAATGAGCAGTTCTTC. It yields the protein CASSGVHHNEQFF.

In this sample, this clonotype turned up a few times. The genes are TRBV29-1 and TRBJ1-3, with TRBD1 as a possible D gene (6 bases). Germline V gene lookup returns CDR1 SQVTM and CDR2 ANQGSEA. This CDR3 is 13 amino acids long. Trimming pared 5 bases from V and 4 bases from J, leaving 12 bases between. CDR3 in DNA: TGCAGCGTTTGGACCGGACAGGGAAACACCATATATTTT. Its protein product is CSVWTGQGNTIYF.

A few counts support this clonotype. This chain joins TRBV4-1 and TRBJ2-7; D not resolved. V was clipped by 0 bases and J by 1 base, with 13 bases between them. Looked up from germline, CDR1 is MGHRA and CDR2 is YSYEKL. The CDR3 totals 16 residues. The CDR3 loop reads CASSQEMVRGSYEQYF. In DNA, the CDR3 is TGCGCCAGCAGCCAAGAAATGGTCCGCGGATCCTACGAGCAGTACTTC.

Many counts were recorded for this clonotype. The V and J genes are TRBV12-3 or TRBV12-4 and TRBJ2-2, with D perhaps TRBD2 (7 bases). The CDR3 runs 16 residues. V was trimmed by 3 bases and J by 1 base, leaving 12 bases between them. CDR3 protein: CASSFDGGLNTGELFF. DNA for the CDR3: TGTGCCAGCAGTTTCGACGGGGGGCTGAACACCGGGGAGCTGTTTTTT.

The chain carries TRBV10-3 and TRBJ2-7; 10 nucleotides align to TRBD2. Germline assignment: CDR1 ENHRY and CDR2 SYGVKD. The CDR3 consists of 15 residues. With 3 bases clipped from V and 3 bases from J, the junction kept 5 bases outside the gene matches. CDR3 sequence (DNA): TGTGCCATCAGTGACCGACTAGCGGGCGTCTACGAGCAGTACTTC. Its translation is CAISDRLAGVYEQYF.

Many counts were recorded for this clonotype. This rearrangement joins TRBV6-1 to TRBJ2-2; maybe TRBD1 (5 bases). This CDR3 is built from 13 residues. V dropped 8 bases and J dropped 2 bases, with 9 bases sitting between them. The germline V gene encodes CDR1 MNHNS and CDR2 SASEGT. CDR3 residues: CASLGQNTGELFF. In nucleotides, the CDR3 is TGTGCCAGCCTAGGACAAAACACCGGGGAGCTGTTTTTT.

This clonotype was recorded a few times. This rearrangement joins TRBV25-1 to TRBJ2-5; no definite D call. Germline CDR1 reads MGHDK; CDR2 reads SYGVNS. The CDR3 covers 12 residues. V was shortened by 3 bases and J by 5 bases, with 7 bases between the two germline ends. The CDR3 DNA reads TGTGCCAGCAGTGAGTATGTGGAGACCCAGTACTTC. It codes for CASSEYVETQYF.

The table lists this clonotype with a few counts. V gene TRBV6-4 combines with J gene TRBJ2-1; perhaps TRBD2 as D (5 bases). CDR1 and CDR2 from the germline V gene are MRHNA and SNTAGT. The CDR3 extends over 14 amino acids. V lost 5 bases, J lost 6 bases, and 14 bases lay in between. The CDR3, as DNA: TGTGCCAGCAGTTCAACGACTATCTCCAATGAGCAGTTCTTC. The encoded protein is CASSSTTISNEQFF.

This clonotype has just a few counts. The chain has TRBV18 and TRBJ2-7, with D possibly called TRBD1 or TRBD2 (5 bases each). Trimming cost V 0 bases and J 4 bases, with 10 bases left between them. The CDR3 has 14 residues. Germline CDR1 KGHSH, CDR2 LQKENI. This chain's CDR3 is CASSPPGVEYEQYF. CDR3 nucleotides: TGTGCCAGCTCACCACCGGGGGTAGAGTACGAGCAGTACTTC. Together with reference TRBV18 and TRBJ2-7, the CDR3 gives the full variable domain: NAGVMQNPRHLVRRRGQEARLRCSPMKGHSHVYWYRQLPEEGLKFMVYLQKENIIDESGMPKERFSAEFPKEGPSILRIQQVVRGDSAAYFCASSPPGVEYEQYFGPGTRLTVT.

Ten or more counts support this clonotype. The chain carries TRBV7-9 and TRBJ2-7; 9 bases are shared with TRBD2. Germline CDR1 and CDR2: SEHNR and FQNEAQ (reference sequence). V lost 6 bases to trimming and J lost 4 bases; unmatched junction nucleotides: 4. This CDR3 has 13 amino acids. The CDR3 sequence: CASSFSGSYEQYF. In nucleotides, the CDR3 is TGTGCCAGCAGTTTTAGCGGGAGTTACGAGCAGTACTTC.

This clonotype was seen only a few times. The V and J genes are TRBV5-1 and TRBJ2-1; the match to TRBD1 covers 7 bases. J was trimmed by 4 bases and V by 9 bases; bases with no gene match: 4. The CDR3 sequence is 12 residues long. Germline V CDR1 and CDR2: SGHRS, YFSETQ. This chain's CDR3 is CANGTEYNEQFF. The CDR3 nucleotides read TGCGCCAACGGGACAGAATACAATGAGCAGTTCTTC. Supplemented by reference TRBV5-1 and TRBJ2-1, the full variable domain reads KAGVTQTPRYLIKTRGQQVTLSCSPISGHRSVSWYQQTPGQGLQFLFEYFSETQRNKGNFPGRFSGRQFSNSRSEMNVSTLELGDSALYLCANGTEYNEQFFGPGTRLTVL.